This T cell receptor beta chain was sequenced for a study of T cell repertoires in ileal Crohn's disease. About the study: Postoperative therapy was given to about half: more than 10 thiopurines, 15 to 20 anti-TNF agents.

Sequenced by immunoSEQ multiplex PCR; TCRdb stores in-frame clones only, minus some. This sample has roughly 15,000 clones; roughly 78% occur once, and the top ten carry 15% to 20%. The germline V gene has CDR1 LNHDA and CDR2 SQIVND (reference sequence). V lost 7 bases and J lost 8, with 23 bases in between. There are 16 residues in the CDR3. Material for sequencing was ileal tissue. The clonotype was recovered from an adult with Crohn's disease. The V call is TRBV19, the J call TRBJ2-2; TRBD2 might be the D (6 bases). For the CDR3, the DNA is TGTGCCAGTACAGCGGGCGTACCCCCACTGGTTGGGGAGCTGTTTTTT. Translating it yields CASTAGVPPLVGELFF.